This T cell receptor (beta chain) originates from a study of T-cell memory formation after mild COVID-19. Study background: Each donor largely had its own TCR clusters.

It was 5'RACE with constant-segment primers that produced the TCR alpha and TCR beta cDNA libraries, which carried sample barcodes and UMIs. TCRdb fed the 5' RACE reads into MiXCR, producing one record per CDR3 protein. The sample has 200,000 to 300,000 distinct CDR3 sequences; 15% are singletons. This clonotype was observed a few times. The antigen is not known. V dropped 0 bases and J dropped 5 bases, with 10 bases sitting between them. CDR3 length equals 14 residues. Germline loops: CDR1 SGHTA, CDR2 FQGNSA. Findings and caveats of the study: The study found balanced CD4/CD8 in clones contracting day 15 to 85 and a CD4+ lean in later expanders. Chiefly within CM and EM were the contracting CD4+ clones; CD8+ ones were within EMRA.

V and J are TRBV7-2 and TRBJ1-2; D is unresolved. Sequences were obtained from PBMCs or a T cell subset sorted from them (not recorded which). The source is an adult woman who had mild COVID-19 (a few samples of this study predate the infection). Cell type and time point are not known. CDR3 in DNA: TGTGCCAGCAGCTTAGCCAATGGGCGGTATGGCTACACCTTC. It encodes CASSLANGRYGYTF.